This T cell receptor beta chain comes out of a study of OX40 agonist ivuxolimab in advanced cancers. Study at large: Ivuxolimab is an agonistic anti-OX40 (CD134) antibody, and patients were treated with it.

Trimming pared 4 bases from V and 6 bases from J, leaving 11 bases between. Germline loops: CDR1 SGDLS, CDR2 YYNGEE. This CDR3 region has 12 residues. Patients were ineligible given autoimmune disease history or systemic immunosuppression. Produced via immunoSEQ multiplex PCR; TCRdb's table is partial and in-frame only. The sample includes tens of thousands of clones, around 93% seen only once; the top ten take around an eighth. The TCR was taken from an adult with an advanced solid tumor such as melanoma, head and neck, liver or kidney cancer. The sequences come from CD4+ or CD8+ T cells sorted from blood, collected in a trial of the OX40 agonist ivuxolimab. The chain joins TRBV9 to TRBJ2-7; tentative D call: TRBD1 (6 bases). The CDR3: CASSPTGFEQYF. The CDR3, as DNA: TGTGCCAGCAGCCCTACAGGGTTCGAGCAGTACTTC.